These 32 T cell receptor beta chains share one sample of origin, sequenced in a study of immune cell composition in non-small cell lung cancer. TCRdb keeps only in-frame clones here, not all; method: immunoSEQ multiplex PCR. The sample carries around 3,000 clones, 65% to 85% recorded once. The same sample was also studied in work on CD4 T cells in lung cancer.

The sequencing sample was made of lung tumor tissue. All receptors come from a human donor with non-small cell lung cancer.

This clone is large in the sample. This chain connects TRBV27 to TRBJ1-5, with 7 bases identical to TRBD1. Germline V gene lookup returns CDR1 MNHEY and CDR2 SMNVEV (reference sequence). This CDR3 has 17 amino acids. After removal of 6 bases from V and 0 bases from J, the junction contained 11 bases not matched to a gene. The CDR3 DNA sequence: TGTGCCAGCAGCTACCTCCCGGGACAGACTAGCAATCAGCCCCAGCATTTT. It is translated as CASSYLPGQTSNQPQHF.

The chain couples TRBV28 to TRBJ2-7; 13 bases are a match to TRBD2. The CDR3 contains 15 residues. J was trimmed by 3 bases and V by 6 bases; bases with no gene match: 5. Germline V lookup: CDR1 MDHEN, CDR2 SYDVKM. The CDR3 sequence is CASRLTSGRNYEQYF. CDR3 sequence (DNA): TGTGCCAGCAGGCTGACTAGCGGGAGGAACTACGAGCAGTACTTC.

The chain combines TRBV9 with TRBJ2-5; possibly TRBD1 for D (5 bases). The CDR3 loop spans 13 amino acids. Germline CDR1 is SGDLS and CDR2 is YYNGEE. Trimming took 0 bases from V and 5 from J, leaving 8 bases between them. CDR3 sequence (DNA): TGTGCCAGCAGCGTAGAGGGGCGGGAGACCCAGTACTTC. It translates to CASSVEGRETQYF.

The rearrangement links TRBV5-1 to TRBJ2-1, with TRBD2 matching 8 bases. The J segment lost 0 bases and the V segment lost 4 bases, leaving 3 bases of the junction unmatched. Germline V gives CDR1 SGHRS, CDR2 YFSETQ. The CDR3 loop spans 15 amino acids. CDR3 residues: CASSLSGSSYNEQFF. The DNA of the CDR3 is TGCGCCAGCAGCCTCAGCGGGAGCTCCTACAATGAGCAGTTCTTC.

The chain links TRBV5-3 to TRBJ2-7; 11 bases fit TRBD2. TRBV5-3 is an ORF, with its function uncertain. There are 15 residues in the CDR3. Trimming cost V 4 bases and J 3 bases; bases outside gene matches: 6. Here the CDR3 DNA reads TGTGCCAGAAGCGAGAGACTAGCGGGAAGCTACGAGCAGTACTTC. Protein product: CARSERLAGSYEQYF.

V gene TRBV28 combines with J gene TRBJ1-1; 8 bases are shared with TRBD1. Germline trimming cut 2 bases from V and 5 bases from J; bases unmatched to any gene: 7. Germline CDR1 and CDR2: MDHEN and SYDVKM. The CDR3 spans 15 residues. The CDR3 reads CASSLGQGFRTEAFF. CDR3 nucleotides: TGTGCCAGCAGTTTAGGACAGGGTTTTAGGACTGAAGCTTTCTTT.

The chain has TRBV27 and TRBJ2-7; 7 nucleotides agree with TRBD2. V lost 5 bases, J lost 0 bases, and 7 bases stayed unmatched. The CDR3 has 15 amino acids. The germline V gene has CDR1 MNHEY and CDR2 SMNVEV (reference sequence). Here the CDR3 DNA reads TGTGCCAGCAGTACTCCGGGGAGGGCCTCCTACGAGCAGTACTTC. Encoded protein: CASSTPGRASYEQYF.

The V gene is TRBV7-3, the J gene TRBJ1-3; D is possibly TRBD1 (6 bases). Looked up from germline, CDR1 is SGHTA and CDR2 is FQGTGA. V lost 6 bases and J 2 bases, leaving 14 bases between the germline ends. The length of the CDR3 is 15 residues. The CDR3 spells CASRGAPTAGNTIYF. The CDR3 DNA sequence: TGTGCCAGCAGGGGGGCACCCACTGCTGGAAACACCATATATTTT.

V and J are TRBV7-9 and TRBJ1-1; D possibly corresponds to TRBD1 (5 bases). The germline V and J ends were trimmed by 7 bases and 1 base, with 7 bases remaining between them. The length of the CDR3 is 12 residues. Germline V gene sequence: CDR1 SEHNR, CDR2 FQNEAQ (reference sequence). The CDR3 nucleotides read TGTGCCAGCAACAGGCAGAACACTGAAGCTTTCTTT. It specifies CASNRQNTEAFF.

V and J are TRBV7-9 and TRBJ1-3; D might be TRBD1 (5 bases). The CDR3 length is 12 residues. Germline CDR1 SEHNR, CDR2 FQNEAQ (reference sequence). Trimming took off 3 bases at V and 6 bases at J, with 6 bases between the two ends. The CDR3 spells CASSFRENTIYF. The CDR3, as DNA: TGTGCCAGCAGCTTCAGGGAAAACACCATATATTTT.

This rearrangement joins TRBV18 to TRBJ1-2; TRBD1 aligns across 10 bases. The CDR3 runs to 13 residues. V was clipped by 5 bases and J by 8 bases; unmatched bases: 5. Looked up from germline, CDR1 is KGHSH and CDR2 is LQKENI. The DNA of the CDR3 is TGTGCCAGCTCAGAAAGGGACAGGGGAGGCTACACCTTC. Translated, it gives CASSERDRGGYTF.

The chain is built from TRBV30 and TRBJ2-1; perhaps TRBD1 as D (6 bases). Germline values: CDR1 GTSNPN, CDR2 SVGIG (reference sequence). The CDR3 spans 14 residues. V gave up 3 bases and J gave up 8 bases, with 17 bases separating them. For the CDR3, the DNA is TGTGCCTGGAGCAAACAGGGTACGGTCTATGAGCAGTTCTTC. Residues: CAWSKQGTVYEQFF.

The V and J genes are TRBV2 and TRBJ2-5; 8 bases agree with TRBD2. The CDR3 contains 16 residues. Germline loops: CDR1 SNHLY, CDR2 FYNNEI. With 6 bases clipped from V and 5 bases from J, the junction kept 14 bases outside the gene matches. CDR3: CASRGGGTSNVETQYF. The CDR3 DNA follows: TGTGCCAGCAGAGGGGGGGGGACTAGTAATGTGGAGACCCAGTACTTC.

J is TRBJ1-6 and V is TRBV2; TRBD1 agrees at 9 bases. The CDR3 sequence is 18 residues long. The V and J ends lost 8 bases and 14 bases, in that order; junction bases with no gene match: 25. Germline V gene lookup returns CDR1 SNHLY and CDR2 FYNNEI. The CDR3 sequence: CASSPGTGRNVHTQTLHF. The CDR3, as DNA: TGTGCCAGCTCTCCCGGGACAGGGCGTAATGTCCACACCCAGACCCTCCACTTT. Combining the CDR3 with reference TRBV2 and TRBJ1-6 gives the whole variable domain EPEVTQTPSHQVTQMGQEVILRCVPISNHLYFYWYRQILGQKVEFLVSFYNNEISEKSEIFDDQFSVERPDGSNFTLKIRSTKLEDSAMYFCASSPGTGRNVHTQTLHFGNGTRLTVT.

The chain joins TRBV7-3 to TRBJ2-5, with a tentative D call TRBD1 (5 bases). Germline CDR1 is SGHTA and CDR2 is FQGTGA. V lost 3 bases and J lost 4, with 9 bases in between. There are 13 residues in the CDR3. CDR3 sequence (DNA): TGTGCCAGCAGCTTCTCTAGGGGAGAGACCCAGTACTTC. This gives the protein CASSFSRGETQYF.

The chain joins TRBV7-9 to TRBJ2-2; D remains ambiguous. In germline, CDR1 is SEHNR, CDR2 FQNEAQ (reference sequence). CDR3 length equals 13 residues. V was trimmed by 5 bases and J by 9 bases, leaving 13 bases between them. For the CDR3, the DNA is TGTGCCAGCAGCCAATACAATGACAGGGAGCTGTTTTTT. It encodes CASSQYNDRELFF.

The chain employs TRBV28 and TRBJ2-5, with 10 bases fitting TRBD1. CDR1 MDHEN and CDR2 SYDVKM come from the germline V gene. There are 14 residues in the CDR3. V lost 3 bases, J lost 4 bases, and 2 bases stayed unmatched. CDR3 in DNA: TGTGCCAGCAGTTTCGGGACAGGGGTAGAGACCCAGTACTTC. It translates to CASSFGTGVETQYF.

This sequence joins TRBV6-5 and TRBJ2-2; a weak D match, TRBD1 (6 bases). The CDR3 runs to 13 residues. The V gene lost 5 bases and the J gene lost 6 bases, with 10 bases spanning the gap. The V gene's germline CDR1 is MNHEY and CDR2 SVGAGI. The CDR3 sequence is CASSPTGPGELFF. The DNA of the CDR3 is TGTGCCAGCAGTCCGACAGGACCCGGGGAGCTGTTTTTT.

V usage is TRBV13 and J usage is TRBJ1-4; the D gene is possibly TRBD1 (5 bases). The CDR3 length is 12 residues. The ends were cut back, 4 bases at V and 16 bases at J, with 16 bases in the middle. Germline assignment: CDR1 PRHDT and CDR2 FYEKMQ (reference sequence). CDR3 DNA sequence: TGTGCCAGCAGCTCAGGCACAGGCCAACCGTTTTTT. Protein product: CASSSGTGQPFF.

V and J are TRBV25-1 and TRBJ2-7; TRBD2 is a possible D gene (5 bases). Deletions cut 2 bases from V and 4 bases from J, with 15 bases between. Germline V CDR1 and CDR2: MGHDK, SYGVNS. This CDR3 has 15 amino acids. The CDR3 is CASSEVEGASYEQYF. In nucleotides, the CDR3 is TGTGCCAGCAGTGAAGTCGAGGGAGCAAGTTACGAGCAGTACTTC.

This clone has only a few counts. The rearrangement joins TRBV4-2 to TRBJ2-1; 11 bases are shared with TRBD2. CDR1 and CDR2 from the germline V gene are LGHNA and YNFKEQ. The CDR3 length is 15 residues. V trimming: 1 base; J trimming: 5 bases; junction bases outside the gene matches: 1. This CDR3 is CASSQVSGRDNEQFF. The CDR3 nucleotides are TGTGCCAGCAGCCAAGTTAGCGGGAGGGACAATGAGCAGTTCTTC.

The rearrangement joins TRBV5-5 to TRBJ2-3, with a tentative D call TRBD2 (6 bases). This CDR3 spans 13 amino acids. Germline CDR1 SGHKS, CDR2 YYEKEE (reference sequence). V lost 4 bases to trimming and J lost 11 bases, with 17 bases between them. The CDR3 DNA is TGTGCCAGCAGCCCGGAGCCGATCGGGGGGCAGTATTTT. Protein product: CASSPEPIGGQYF.

CDR3 residues: CASSHLSAANTGELFF. In DNA form, the CDR3 reads TGTGCCAGCAGCCACCTCAGCGCCGCGAACACCGGGGAGCTGTTTTTT. The chain uses TRBV11-2 and TRBJ2-2; D ambiguous. The CDR3 spans 16 residues. V lost 5 bases to trimming and J lost 0 bases, with 13 bases between them. The germline gives CDR1 SGHAT, CDR2 FQNNGV. Using reference TRBV11-2 and TRBJ2-2 for the parts outside the CDR3, the full variable domain is EAGVAQSPRYKIIEKRQSVAFWCNPISGHATLYWYQQILGQGPKLLIQFQNNGVVDDSQLPKDRFSAERLKGVDSTLKIQPAKLEDSAVYLCASSHLSAANTGELFFGEGSRLTVL.

By share, this clone counts as large (0.1 to 1%). The rearrangement uses TRBV19 and TRBJ2-1, with 9 bases fitting TRBD2. The CDR3 consists of 15 residues. Germline assignment: CDR1 LNHDA and CDR2 SQIVND (reference sequence). Trimming cost V 3 bases and J 2 bases; bases outside gene matches: 2. CDR3 nucleotide sequence: TGTGCCAGTAGTATGACTAGCGGCGCCTACAATGAGCAGTTCTTC. Amino acid sequence: CASSMTSGAYNEQFF.

This sequence joins TRBV9 and TRBJ2-7, with TRBD1 identical over 12 bases. This CDR3 is 17 amino acids long. The germline V gene encodes CDR1 SGDLS and CDR2 YYNGEE. Losses at the gene ends were 3 bases for V and 5 bases for J; bases not matched to a gene: 12. The CDR3 sequence is CASSAPSGTGGSNEQYF. For the CDR3, the DNA is TGTGCCAGCAGCGCTCCCTCCGGGACAGGGGGCTCTAACGAGCAGTACTTC.

V is TRBV2 and J is TRBJ2-6; 9 bases map to TRBD1. Trimming removed 6 bases from V and 4 bases from J; junction bases left unmatched: 16. Germline V gene data show CDR1 as SNHLY and CDR2 as FYNNEI. The CDR3 covers 19 residues. CDR3 DNA: TGTGCCAGCAGGGGCGATAGGACAGGGGCCGCGCGGGGGGCCAACGTCCTGACTTTC. Protein product: CASRGDRTGAARGANVLTF.

This clone showed up just a few times. V is TRBV29-1 and J is TRBJ1-2; 8 bases align to TRBD1. CDR1 and CDR2 from the germline V gene are SQVTM and ANQGSEA. This CDR3 has 13 amino acids. V was clipped by 7 bases and J by 0 bases; unmatched bases: 4. The CDR3 is CSADRGANYGYTF. The CDR3 nucleotides read TGCAGCGCTGACAGGGGCGCTAACTATGGCTACACCTTC.

Comments on this clone: The same CDR3 also results from other DNA sequences found in this sample. The V and J genes are TRBV27 and TRBJ1-4; D unresolved. This CDR3 has 14 amino acids. CDR1 and CDR2 (germline): MNHEY, SMNVEV (reference sequence). V was pared by 3 bases and J by 2 bases, with 7 bases between. The CDR3: CASSFSGTNEKLFF. The CDR3 DNA sequence: TGTGCCAGCAGTTTTTCGGGTACTAATGAAAAACTGTTTTTT.

Judged by abundance, this clone is large. The rearrangement joins TRBV11-3 to TRBJ2-1, with 9 bases fitting TRBD2. Germline CDR1 is SGHNT and CDR2 is YENEEA. The CDR3 runs to 17 residues. V trimming: 0 bases; J trimming: 4 bases; junction bases outside the gene matches: 7. In nucleotides, the CDR3 is TGTGCCAGCAGCTTAGACGGTAGCGGGGGCCTTTACAATGAGCAGTTCTTC. Its protein is CASSLDGSGGLYNEQFF. Based on the CDR3 plus reference TRBV11-3 and TRBJ2-1, the full variable domain is EAGVVQSPRYKIIEKKQPVAFWCNPISGHNTLYWYLQNLGQGPELLIRYENEEAVDDSQLPKDRFSAERLKGVDSTLKIQPAELGDSAVYLCASSLDGSGGLYNEQFFGPGTRLTVL.

The chain is built from TRBV6-1 and TRBJ2-2; 14 nucleotides match TRBD2. J gave up 7 bases and V 4 bases, and 5 bases lay outside the gene matches. Per the germline V gene, CDR1 is MNHNS and CDR2 is SASEGT. The CDR3 loop spans 16 amino acids. CDR3 in amino acids: CASSAGLAGGVGELFF. The CDR3 bases are TGTGCCAGCAGTGCCGGACTAGCGGGGGGTGTCGGGGAGCTGTTTTTT.

This chain uses TRBV27 with TRBJ1-6; 11 bases agree with TRBD1. This CDR3 contains 16 residues. The V segment lost 4 bases and the J segment 5 bases; nucleotides outside the gene matches: 4. The germline CDR1 and CDR2 sequences are MNHEY and SMNVEV (reference sequence). The CDR3 nucleotides read TGTGCCAGCAGTTCATGGGACAGGGGGGATAATTCACCCCTCCACTTT. Translated, it gives CASSSWDRGDNSPLHF.

This chain uses TRBV19 with TRBJ2-7; D possibly corresponds to TRBD2 (5 bases). Trimming left V 8 bases short and J 7 bases short, with 18 bases between. CDR3 size: 13 residues. The germline CDR1 and CDR2 sequences are LNHDA and SQIVND (reference sequence). CDR3 sequence: CASGPGTTGEQYF. The CDR3 nucleotides are TGTGCCAGTGGCCCGGGCACCACGGGGGAGCAGTACTTC. The variable domain in full, with the rest retrieved from reference TRBV19 and TRBJ2-7, is DGGITQSPKYLFRKEGQNVTLSCEQNLNHDAMYWYRQDPGQGLRLIYYSQIVNDFQKGDIAEGYSVSREKKESFPLTVTSAQKNPTAFYLCASGPGTTGEQYFGPGTRLTVT.